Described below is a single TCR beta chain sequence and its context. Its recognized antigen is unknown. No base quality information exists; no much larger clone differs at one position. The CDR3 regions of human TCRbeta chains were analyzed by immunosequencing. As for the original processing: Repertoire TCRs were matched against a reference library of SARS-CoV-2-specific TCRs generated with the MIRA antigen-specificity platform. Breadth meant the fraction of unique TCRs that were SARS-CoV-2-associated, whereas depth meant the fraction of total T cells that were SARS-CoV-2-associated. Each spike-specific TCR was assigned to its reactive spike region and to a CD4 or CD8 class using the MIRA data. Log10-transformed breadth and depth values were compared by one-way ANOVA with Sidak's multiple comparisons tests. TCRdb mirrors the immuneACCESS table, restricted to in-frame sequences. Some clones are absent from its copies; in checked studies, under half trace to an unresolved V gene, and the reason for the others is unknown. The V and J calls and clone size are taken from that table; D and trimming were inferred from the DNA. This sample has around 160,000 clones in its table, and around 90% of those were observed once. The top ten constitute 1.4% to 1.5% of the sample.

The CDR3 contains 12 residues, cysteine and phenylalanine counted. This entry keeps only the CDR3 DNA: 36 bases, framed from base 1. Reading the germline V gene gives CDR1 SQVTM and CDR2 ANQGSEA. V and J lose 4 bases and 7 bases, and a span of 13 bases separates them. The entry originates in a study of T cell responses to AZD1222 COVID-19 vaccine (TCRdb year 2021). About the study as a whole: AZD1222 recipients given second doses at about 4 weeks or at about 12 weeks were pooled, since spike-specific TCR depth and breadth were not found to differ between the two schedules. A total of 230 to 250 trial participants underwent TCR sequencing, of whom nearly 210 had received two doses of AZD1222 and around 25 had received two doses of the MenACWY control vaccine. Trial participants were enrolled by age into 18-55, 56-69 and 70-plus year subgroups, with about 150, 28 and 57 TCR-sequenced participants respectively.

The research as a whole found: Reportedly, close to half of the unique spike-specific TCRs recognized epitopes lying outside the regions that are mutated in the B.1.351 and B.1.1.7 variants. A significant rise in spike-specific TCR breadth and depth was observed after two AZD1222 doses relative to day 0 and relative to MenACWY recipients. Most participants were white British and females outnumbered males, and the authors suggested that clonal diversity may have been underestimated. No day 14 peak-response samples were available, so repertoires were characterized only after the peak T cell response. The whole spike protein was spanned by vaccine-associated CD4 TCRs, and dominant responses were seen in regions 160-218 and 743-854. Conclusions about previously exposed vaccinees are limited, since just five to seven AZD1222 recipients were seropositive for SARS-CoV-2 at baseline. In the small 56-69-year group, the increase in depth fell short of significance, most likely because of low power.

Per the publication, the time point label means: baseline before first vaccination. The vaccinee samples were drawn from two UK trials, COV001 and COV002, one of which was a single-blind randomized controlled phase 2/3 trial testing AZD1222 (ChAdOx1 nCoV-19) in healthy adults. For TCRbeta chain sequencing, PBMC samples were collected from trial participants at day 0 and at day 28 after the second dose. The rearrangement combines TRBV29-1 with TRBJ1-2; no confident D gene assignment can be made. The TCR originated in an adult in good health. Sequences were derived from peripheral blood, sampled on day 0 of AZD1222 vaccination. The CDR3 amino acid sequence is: CSVVLGISGYTF. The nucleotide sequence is TGCAGCGTTGTGCTAGGGATCAGTGGCTACACCTTC.